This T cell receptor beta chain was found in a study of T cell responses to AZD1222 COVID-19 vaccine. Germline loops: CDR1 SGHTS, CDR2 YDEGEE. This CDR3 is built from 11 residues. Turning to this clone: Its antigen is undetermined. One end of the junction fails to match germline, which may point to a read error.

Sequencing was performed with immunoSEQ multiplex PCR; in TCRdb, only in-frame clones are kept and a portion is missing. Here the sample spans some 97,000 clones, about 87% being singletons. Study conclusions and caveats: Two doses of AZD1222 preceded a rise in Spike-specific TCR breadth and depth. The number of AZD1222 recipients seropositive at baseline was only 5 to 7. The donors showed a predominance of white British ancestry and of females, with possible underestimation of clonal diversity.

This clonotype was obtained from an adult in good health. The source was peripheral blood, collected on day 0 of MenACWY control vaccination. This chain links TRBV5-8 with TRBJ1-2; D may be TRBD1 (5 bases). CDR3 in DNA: TGTGCCAGCAGCTTGGCAGGGCCCAGGGCCTTC. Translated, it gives CASSLAGPRAF.